One and the same sample provided the 30 T cell receptor beta chains below, sequenced in a study of cytomegalovirus exposure and HLA in healthy donors. With 60 Vbeta and 13 Jbeta primers, the PCR was carried out. The data were produced by immunoSEQ multiplex PCR, yet TCRdb's version contains in-frame clones alone and is incomplete. The sample carries around 92,000 clones, 60% to 75% recorded once. The sample consisted of PBMCs. The receptor source for this set is a woman in her 70s in good health and CMV-seropositive.

This clone appeared a few times. The chain combines TRBV6-6 with TRBJ1-1, with TRBD1 identical over 8 bases. The ends lost 0 bases at V and 5 bases at J; junction bases unmatched: 8. The CDR3 is 16 amino acids. Germline CDR1 reads MNHNY; CDR2 reads SVGAGI (reference sequence). The CDR3 DNA is TGTGCCAGCAGTTACTCAACGACAGGGGTGTTGACTGAAGCTTTCTTT. This translates into CASSYSTTGVLTEAFF.

This clone occurred a few times. V and J are TRBV6-5 and TRBJ1-2; 7 bases are a match to TRBD1. Germline CDR1 and CDR2: MNHEY and SVGAGI. J gave up 7 bases and V 5 bases, and 7 bases lay outside the gene matches. This CDR3 region has 13 residues. Here the CDR3 reads CASSPTGASGYTF. CDR3 nucleotides: TGTGCCAGCAGTCCCACAGGGGCAAGTGGCTACACCTTC.

The V call is TRBV27, the J call TRBJ2-7, with D possibly being TRBD1 (6 bases). The CDR3 covers 13 residues. Per germline, CDR1 MNHEY and CDR2 SMNVEV (reference sequence). V gave up 4 bases and J gave up 5 bases, with 12 bases separating them. CDR3: CASSWAGENEQYF. The CDR3 nucleotides read TGTGCCAGCAGTTGGGCAGGGGAAAACGAGCAGTACTTC.

The V and J genes are TRBV6-1 and TRBJ2-3; tentative D call: TRBD2 (6 bases). The germline gives CDR1 MNHNS, CDR2 SASEGT. Trimming took 7 bases from V and 4 from J, leaving 18 bases between them. This CDR3 is 15 amino acids long. The CDR3 coding sequence is TGTGCCAGCACTTCTTGGAGGGGATCCTCAGATACGCAGTATTTT. Translating it yields CASTSWRGSSDTQYF.

This clone was observed once. The rearrangement links TRBV10-2 to TRBJ2-7; weak D call: TRBD1 (6 bases). Deletions cut 4 bases from V and 6 bases from J, with 16 bases between. The CDR3 is made up of 14 amino acids. The germline CDR1 and CDR2 sequences are WSHSY and SAAADI. CDR3 residues: CASSVYRVESEQYF. The DNA of the CDR3 is TGCGCCAGCAGTGTATACAGGGTGGAGAGCGAGCAGTACTTC.

This clone occurred once. The chain uses TRBV27 and TRBJ2-1; 10 nucleotides agree with TRBD2. V lost 6 bases and J lost 5; bases outside the gene matches: 19. The CDR3 spans 19 residues. Looked up from germline, CDR1 is MNHEY and CDR2 is SMNVEV (reference sequence). CDR3 amino acids: CASRKFSLRLAGVHNEQFF. The DNA for the CDR3 is TGTGCCAGCAGAAAATTTTCCCTCCGGCTAGCGGGGGTTCACAATGAGCAGTTCTTC.

The CDR3 sequence: CASSHSGTGVHEQYF. Written as DNA, the CDR3 is TGTGCCAGCAGCCATTCCGGGACAGGGGTCCACGAGCAGTACTTC. The genes are TRBV5-6 and TRBJ2-7, with 10 bases aligning to TRBD1. The CDR3 has 15 residues. CDR1 SGHDT and CDR2 YYEEEE come from the germline V gene. V lost 4 bases, J lost 5 bases, and 9 bases stayed unmatched.

The chain combines TRBV4-2 with TRBJ2-7; TRBD1 agrees at 10 bases. The CDR3 consists of 15 residues. Germline V gene lookup returns CDR1 LGHNA and CDR2 YNFKEQ. After removal of 0 bases from V and 6 bases from J, the junction contained 5 bases not matched to a gene. CDR3 coding DNA: TGTGCCAGCAGCCAAGATCCGGGACAGGGGAGCGAGCAGTACTTC. Protein product: CASSQDPGQGSEQYF.

V and J are TRBV11-1 and TRBJ2-7; 12 bases line up with TRBD1. Looked up from germline, CDR1 is SGHAT and CDR2 is FQDESV (reference sequence). J gave up 4 bases and V 5 bases, and 18 bases lay outside the gene matches. CDR3 size: 19 residues. In DNA form, the CDR3 reads TGTGCCAGCAGCCACCACATTACGGGACAGGGGGCGCTGAGGTACGAGCAGTACTTC. Its protein is CASSHHITGQGALRYEQYF.

CDR3 sequence: CASSNYREGKLFF. In DNA, the CDR3 is TGTGCCAGTAGCAACTACAGGGAGGGAAAACTGTTTTTT. The genes are TRBV19 and TRBJ1-4, with D possibly matching TRBD1 (6 bases). The CDR3 totals 13 residues. V lost 6 bases to trimming and J lost 10 bases, with 15 bases between them. Germline V gives CDR1 LNHDA, CDR2 SQIVND (reference sequence).

CDR3 nucleotides: TGCGCCAGCAGCTCAGGGTGGGGCGAGCAGTACTTC. It translates to CASSSGWGEQYF. The chain links TRBV5-1 to TRBJ2-7; tentatively, D is TRBD1 (5 bases). This CDR3 is built from 12 residues. V lost 3 bases to trimming and J lost 6 bases, with 10 bases between them. The germline V gene encodes CDR1 SGHRS and CDR2 YFSETQ.

J is TRBJ2-7 and V is TRBV4-2; TRBD2 agrees at 8 bases. V shed 1 base and J 3 bases; nucleotides not matched to a gene: 5. Looked up from germline, CDR1 is LGHNA and CDR2 is YNFKEQ. The CDR3 spans 15 residues. CDR3 sequence: CASSQGSTSGYEQYF. The CDR3 DNA is TGTGCCAGCAGCCAAGGTAGCACTAGCGGCTACGAGCAGTACTTC.

Worth noting for this clone: The junction shows a germline mismatch at one end, possibly a read error. Here the CDR3 DNA reads TGTGCCAGCAGCTTGCAGCCGGGACAGGGAGGGAAACTGCTTTTT. It codes for CASSLQPGQGGKLLF. V and J are TRBV7-9 and TRBJ1-4; 9 bases are shared with TRBD1. CDR3 length: 15 amino acids. Germline V CDR1 and CDR2: SEHNR, FQNEAQ (reference sequence).

V and J are TRBV7-6 and TRBJ1-5; D unresolved. Germline V gene lookup returns CDR1 SGHVS and CDR2 FNYEAQ. This CDR3 is 13 amino acids long. V was pared by 1 base and J by 7 bases, with 8 bases between. The CDR3 region is CASSLDRIQPQHF. The CDR3 DNA reads as TGTGCCAGCAGCTTAGATCGTATACAGCCCCAGCATTTT.

This clone turned up a few times. The V and J genes are TRBV18 and TRBJ2-7, with D hard to call. CDR3 length equals 15 residues. From germline, CDR1 is KGHSH and CDR2 LQKENI. V was pared by 2 bases and J by 3 bases, with 14 bases between. The CDR3 loop is CASSPFREAIYEQYF. In nucleotides, the CDR3 is TGTGCCAGCTCACCATTCAGAGAAGCGATCTACGAGCAGTACTTC.

The chain is built from TRBV18 and TRBJ2-1; perhaps TRBD1 as D (5 bases). Trimming pared 0 bases from V and 4 bases from J, leaving 13 bases between. This CDR3 spans 16 amino acids. Germline-derived CDR1 and CDR2 are KGHSH and LQKENI. In DNA, the CDR3 is TGTGCCAGCTCACCACCTAGGGGCCCAGCTTACAATGAGCAGTTCTTC. Translated: CASSPPRGPAYNEQFF.

The J gene is TRBJ2-5, the V gene TRBV5-1; tentative D call: TRBD1 (5 bases). Germline V gene lookup returns CDR1 SGHRS and CDR2 YFSETQ. Trimming took off 4 bases at V and 2 bases at J, with 9 bases between the two ends. The CDR3 has 13 amino acids. CDR3 residues: CASSTRQQETQYF. Written as DNA, the CDR3 is TGCGCCAGCAGCACAAGACAGCAAGAGACCCAGTACTTC.

J is TRBJ2-5 and V is TRBV25-1; D possibly corresponds to TRBD2 (5 bases). With the DNA end fitting TRBJ2-7 better, the J assignment may be wrong. The germline gives CDR1 MGHDK, CDR2 SYGVNS. This CDR3 is built from 12 residues. CDR3 amino acids: CASSGRTHEQYF. The DNA of the CDR3 is TGTGCCAGCAGTGGACGGACTCACGAGCAGTACTTC.

This clone was observed once. This chain connects TRBV10-3 to TRBJ2-2, with 10 positions matching TRBD1. The germline V gene encodes CDR1 ENHRY and CDR2 SYGVKD. The CDR3 has 17 amino acids. V dropped 3 bases and J dropped 3; count of bases not matched to a gene: 7. The CDR3 sequence is CAISEDRGRDYTGELFF. In DNA form, the CDR3 reads TGTGCCATCAGTGAAGACAGGGGGCGCGATTACACCGGGGAGCTGTTTTTT.

V gene TRBV29-1 combines with J gene TRBJ1-2; D perhaps matches TRBD1 (5 bases). The CDR3 runs 12 residues. Trimming pared 7 bases from V and 8 bases from J, leaving 17 bases between. Germline V gene sequence: CDR1 SQVTM, CDR2 ANQGSEA. DNA for the CDR3: TGCAGCGCTATCGGGGGGGTAGGAGGCTACACCTTC. Translation: CSAIGGVGGYTF.

The chain joins TRBV7-8 to TRBJ2-2, with 11 bases lining up with TRBD1. CDR3 length: 15 residues. The germline gives CDR1 SGHVS, CDR2 FQNEAQ. The V gene end was trimmed by 4 bases and the J gene end by 8 bases; junction bases not matched to a gene: 6. CDR3 DNA: TGTGCCAGCAGCTCCGGACAGGGGGCTGTAGGGGAGCTGTTTTTT. Protein sequence: CASSSGQGAVGELFF. Together with reference TRBV7-8 and TRBJ2-2, the CDR3 gives the full variable domain: GAGVSQSPRYKVAKRGQDVALRCDPISGHVSLFWYQQALGQGPEFLTYFQNEAQLDKSGLPSDRFFAERPEGSVSTLKIQRTQQEDSAVYLCASSSGQGAVGELFFGEGSRLTVL.

The J gene is TRBJ2-1, the V gene TRBV11-1, with 11 positions matching TRBD2. Losses at the gene ends were 4 bases for V and 6 bases for J; bases not matched to a gene: 8. Germline CDR1 reads SGHAT; CDR2 reads FQDESV (reference sequence). The CDR3 is 16 amino acids. The CDR3 region has the DNA TGTGCCAGCAGCTCATCGCTAGCGGGGGGTCTCAATGAGCAGTTCTTC. Its translation is CASSSSLAGGLNEQFF. The whole variable domain, filled in from reference TRBV11-1 and TRBJ2-1, reads EAEVAQSPRYKITEKSQAVAFWCDPISGHATLYWYRQILGQGPELLVQFQDESVVDDSQLPKDRFSAERLKGVDSTLKIQPAELGDSAMYLCASSSSLAGGLNEQFFGPGTRLTVL.

This rearrangement joins TRBV2 to TRBJ2-5; D gene unclear. This CDR3 is 14 amino acids long. Trimming removed 4 bases at V and 2 bases at J, with 11 bases between. Germline lookup yields CDR1 SNHLY and CDR2 FYNNEI. The CDR3 coding sequence is TGTGCCAGCAGTGTCCAGAGGCCTCAAGAGACCCAGTACTTC. Amino acid sequence: CASSVQRPQETQYF.

The CDR3 spells CASSSPLGGARYEQYF. In nucleotides, the CDR3 is TGTGCCAGCAGTTCCCCTTTGGGAGGGGCGAGATACGAGCAGTACTTC. The chain couples TRBV27 to TRBJ2-7, with 7 bases matching TRBD2. V trimming: 4 bases; J trimming: 4 bases; junction bases outside the gene matches: 13. Germline CDR1 reads MNHEY; CDR2 reads SMNVEV (reference sequence). The CDR3 runs to 16 residues.

V is TRBV5-8 and J is TRBJ2-7; 9 nucleotides agree with TRBD1. The CDR3 has 16 amino acids. The junction had 13 bases not matched to a gene; V was cut back by 4 bases and J by 5 bases. Germline loops: CDR1 SGHTS, CDR2 YDEGEE. CDR3 in DNA: TGTGCCAGCAGCGGACGGACGGGACAGGGTTCCGACGAGCAGTACTTC. Protein: CASSGRTGQGSDEQYF.

V and J are TRBV5-1 and TRBJ1-3; possibly TRBD1 for D (6 bases). V lost 0 bases, J lost 2 bases, and 6 bases lay in between. CDR3 length: 14 residues. Germline values: CDR1 SGHRS, CDR2 YFSETQ. The CDR3 spells CASSLAGAGNTIYF. CDR3 coding DNA: TGCGCCAGCAGCTTGGCAGGGGCTGGAAACACCATATATTTT.

As for this clone: The junction does not match germline at one end; this may be a read error. The J gene is TRBJ2-7, the V gene TRBV7-9, with 10 bases fitting TRBD2. The CDR3 is made up of 15 amino acids. CDR1 is SEHNR, CDR2 FQNEAQ, per germline (reference sequence). This chain's CDR3 is CSSSPSGGALNEQYF. The CDR3 bases are TGTTCCAGCAGCCCAAGCGGGGGGGCTTTGAACGAGCAGTACTTC.

The V gene is TRBV18, the J gene TRBJ1-5, with 9 bases fitting TRBD1. This CDR3 is built from 13 residues. The V gene's germline CDR1 is KGHSH and CDR2 LQKENI. Unmatched junction bases numbered 0, after V lost 4 bases and J lost 5 bases. This CDR3 reads CASSRTGDQPQHF. DNA for the CDR3: TGTGCCAGCTCACGGACAGGGGATCAGCCCCAGCATTTT.

In nucleotides, the CDR3 is TGTGCCAGCAGCGTAGAGGTGGGAGACTATGGCTACACCTTC. Its protein product is CASSVEVGDYGYTF. The rearrangement joins TRBV9 to TRBJ1-2; D remains unclear. The CDR3 is 14 residues long. V was shortened by 0 bases and J by 3 bases, with 9 bases between the two germline ends. CDR1 and CDR2 from the germline V gene are SGDLS and YYNGEE. The variable domain in full, completed from reference TRBV9 and TRBJ1-2, reads DSGVTQTPKHLITATGQRVTLRCSPRSGDLSVYWYQQSLDQGLQFLIQYYNGEERAKGNILERFSAQQFPDLHSELNLSSLELGDSALYFCASSVEVGDYGYTFGSGTRLTVV.

This chain connects TRBV6-5 to TRBJ1-6; D unclear. V was pared by 6 bases and J by 3 bases, with 6 bases between. Germline lookup yields CDR1 MNHEY and CDR2 SVGAGI. The CDR3 length is 13 residues. CDR3: CASRLSYNSPLHF. The CDR3 DNA follows: TGTGCCAGCAGACTGAGCTATAATTCACCCCTCCACTTT.